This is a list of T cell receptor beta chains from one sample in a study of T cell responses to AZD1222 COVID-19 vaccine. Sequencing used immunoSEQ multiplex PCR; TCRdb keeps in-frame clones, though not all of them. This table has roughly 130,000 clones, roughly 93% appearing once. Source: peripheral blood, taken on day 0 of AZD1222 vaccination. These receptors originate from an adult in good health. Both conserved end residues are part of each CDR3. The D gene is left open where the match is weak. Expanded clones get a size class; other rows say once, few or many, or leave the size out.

CDR3aa: CASSSRRHTGEDYGYTF; CDR3nt: TGTGCCAGCAGCTCGAGAAGGCACACAGGGGAAGACTATGGCTACACCTTC; j_gene: TRBJ1-2; d_gene: TRBD1; v_gene: TRBV7-9; abundance: -
CDR3aa: CASRPVAFGNQPQHF; CDR3nt: TGTGCCAGCAGACCAGTCGCCTTCGGCAATCAGCCCCAGCATTTT; j_gene: TRBJ1-5; d_gene: -; v_gene: TRBV6-5; abundance: -
CDR3aa: CASSLQTSGANVLTF; CDR3nt: TGTGCCAGCAGCTTACAGACCTCTGGGGCCAACGTCCTGACTTTC; j_gene: TRBJ2-6; d_gene: -; v_gene: TRBV7-2; abundance: -
CDR3aa: CASSKGTDSGNTIYF; CDR3nt: TGTGCCAGTAGTAAGGGAACAGACTCTGGAAACACCATATATTTT; j_gene: TRBJ1-3; d_gene: -; v_gene: TRBV19; abundance: -
CDR3aa: CASRRQGENTEAFF; CDR3nt: TGTGCCAGCAGGCGACAGGGCGAGAACACTGAAGCTTTCTTT; j_gene: TRBJ1-1; d_gene: TRBD1; v_gene: TRBV27; abundance: -
CDR3aa: CASSSMRRGETQYF; CDR3nt: TGTGCCAGCAGCTCCATGCGGAGGGGTGAGACCCAGTACTTC; j_gene: TRBJ2-5; d_gene: -; v_gene: TRBV7-9; abundance: -
CDR3aa: CAGAIAGEDTQYF; CDR3nt: TGTGCCGGGGCAATTGCGGGAGAGGATACGCAGTATTTT; j_gene: TRBJ2-3; d_gene: TRBD2; v_gene: TRBV7-9; abundance: -
CDR3aa: CASSKAGRADGNQPQHF; CDR3nt: TGTGCCAGCAGCAAAGCGGGCAGGGCGGATGGCAATCAGCCCCAGCATTTT; j_gene: TRBJ1-5; d_gene: -; v_gene: TRBV21-1; abundance: -
CDR3aa: CASSSIGTDDEQYF; CDR3nt: TGCGCCAGCAGCTCAATTGGGACAGATGACGAGCAGTACTTC; j_gene: TRBJ2-7; d_gene: TRBD1; v_gene: TRBV5-1; abundance: once
CDR3aa: CASSPIGGGNYGYTF; CDR3nt: TGTGCCAGCAGTCCAATTGGGGGGGGGAACTATGGCTACACCTTC; j_gene: TRBJ1-2; d_gene: -; v_gene: TRBV27; abundance: -
CDR3aa: CASSPDRDYGYTF; CDR3nt: TGTGCCAGCAGTCCGGACAGGGACTATGGCTACACCTTC; j_gene: TRBJ1-2; d_gene: TRBD1; v_gene: TRBV6-5; abundance: -
CDR3aa: CASSQGYLKGQITGITPYEQYF; CDR3nt: TGTGCCAGCAGCCAAGGGTATCTGAAGGGACAGATAACCGGGATAACCCCCTACGAGCAGTACTTC; j_gene: TRBJ2-7; d_gene: TRBD1; v_gene: TRBV14; abundance: -
CDR3aa: CASKGGGPYEQFF; CDR3nt: TGTGCCAGTAAAGGGGGAGGGCCTTATGAGCAGTTCTTC; j_gene: TRBJ2-1; d_gene: -; v_gene: TRBV19; abundance: -
CDR3aa: CASSPRTGELFF; CDR3nt: TGTGCCAGCAGCCCGAGGACCGGGGAGCTGTTTTTT; j_gene: TRBJ2-2; d_gene: -; v_gene: TRBV9; abundance: -
CDR3aa: CASSLVGGAYNEQFF; CDR3nt: TGTGCCAGCAGCTTAGTCGGGGGCGCCTACAATGAGCAGTTCTTC; j_gene: TRBJ2-1; d_gene: -; v_gene: TRBV7-2; abundance: -
CDR3aa: CASSFRGQGSIEQFF; CDR3nt: TGTGCCAGCAGCTTTAGGGGACAGGGGAGTATTGAGCAGTTCTTC; j_gene: TRBJ2-1; d_gene: TRBD1; v_gene: TRBV5-4; abundance: -
CDR3aa: CASSLSAWQFF; CDR3nt: TGTGCCAGCAGCTTAAGCGCTTGGCAGTTCTTC; j_gene: TRBJ2-1; d_gene: -; v_gene: TRBV7-3; abundance: -
CDR3aa: CASSHRDNYGYTF; CDR3nt: TGTGCCAGCAGCCACCGGGACAACTATGGCTACACCTTC; j_gene: TRBJ1-2; d_gene: -; v_gene: TRBV3-1/TRBV3-2; abundance: -
CDR3aa: CASYGLTEKLFF; CDR3nt: TGTGCCAGCTATGGATTAACTGAAAAACTGTTTTTT; j_gene: TRBJ1-4; d_gene: -; v_gene: TRBV28; abundance: -
CDR3aa: CASNDKDRITDTQYF; CDR3nt: TGTGCCAGCAATGATAAGGACCGAATCACAGATACGCAGTATTTT; j_gene: TRBJ2-3; d_gene: -; v_gene: TRBV28; abundance: -
CDR3aa: CASSSLSGTGGARYGYTF; CDR3nt: TGTGCCAGCAGCTCGTTATCCGGGACAGGGGGCGCAAGGTATGGCTACACCTTC; j_gene: TRBJ1-2; d_gene: TRBD1; v_gene: TRBV7-9; abundance: -
CDR3aa: CAIHIAAKNIQYF; CDR3nt: TGTGCCATCCACATCGCAGCCAAAAACATTCAGTACTTC; j_gene: TRBJ2-4; d_gene: -; v_gene: TRBV2; abundance: -
CDR3aa: CAWSVTKASPLHF; CDR3nt: TGTGCCTGGAGTGTAACGAAGGCTTCACCCCTCCACTTT; j_gene: TRBJ1-6; d_gene: -; v_gene: TRBV30; abundance: -
CDR3aa: CASSQASGSYNSPLHF; CDR3nt: TGTGCCAGCAGCCAAGCGTCCGGCTCCTATAATTCACCCCTCCACTTT; j_gene: TRBJ1-6; d_gene: -; v_gene: TRBV3-1/TRBV3-2; abundance: -
CDR3aa: CASTSAETQYF; CDR3nt: TGTGCCAGCACCAGTGCGGAGACCCAGTACTTC; j_gene: TRBJ2-5; d_gene: -; v_gene: TRBV2; abundance: -
CDR3aa: CASSPQGSANEKLFF; CDR3nt: TGTGCCAGCTCACCACAGGGGAGTGCTAATGAAAAACTGTTTTTT; j_gene: TRBJ1-4; d_gene: -; v_gene: TRBV18; abundance: -
CDR3aa: CAISVSFPETQYF; CDR3nt: TGTGCCATCAGTGTTTCATTCCCAGAGACCCAGTACTTC; j_gene: TRBJ2-5; d_gene: -; v_gene: TRBV10-3; abundance: -
CDR3aa: CASKNLRGSQNTEAFF; CDR3nt: TGCGCCAGCAAAAATTTGAGGGGCTCACAGAACACTGAAGCTTTCTTT; j_gene: TRBJ1-1; d_gene: -; v_gene: TRBV10-1; abundance: -
CDR3aa: CASSYSTGGYGYTF; CDR3nt: TGTGCCAGCAGTTACTCGACGGGTGGCTATGGCTACACCTTC; j_gene: TRBJ1-2; d_gene: -; v_gene: TRBV6-5; abundance: -
CDR3aa: CASSRTGGVVTGELFF; CDR3nt: TGTGCCAGCAGTAGGACAGGGGGCGTTGTTACCGGGGAGCTGTTTTTT; j_gene: TRBJ2-2; d_gene: TRBD1; v_gene: TRBV5-5; abundance: -
CDR3aa: CASSPGLNNEQFF; CDR3nt: TGTGCCAGCAGCCCAGGACTTAACAATGAGCAGTTCTTC; j_gene: TRBJ2-1; d_gene: -; v_gene: TRBV2; abundance: -
CDR3aa: CSVVRGFGYTF; CDR3nt: TGCAGCGTTGTCCGGGGGTTTGGCTACACCTTC; j_gene: TRBJ1-2; d_gene: -; v_gene: TRBV29-1; abundance: -
CDR3aa: CASRPYRETDSHSYNEQFF; CDR3nt: TGTGCCAGCAGACCTTACAGGGAAACCGATTCCCACTCCTACAATGAGCAGTTCTTC; j_gene: TRBJ2-1; d_gene: -; v_gene: TRBV28; abundance: -
CDR3aa: CASKDQAHLYGYTF; CDR3nt: TGTGCCAGTAAAGATCAGGCCCACCTCTATGGCTACACCTTC; j_gene: TRBJ1-2; d_gene: -; v_gene: TRBV19; abundance: -